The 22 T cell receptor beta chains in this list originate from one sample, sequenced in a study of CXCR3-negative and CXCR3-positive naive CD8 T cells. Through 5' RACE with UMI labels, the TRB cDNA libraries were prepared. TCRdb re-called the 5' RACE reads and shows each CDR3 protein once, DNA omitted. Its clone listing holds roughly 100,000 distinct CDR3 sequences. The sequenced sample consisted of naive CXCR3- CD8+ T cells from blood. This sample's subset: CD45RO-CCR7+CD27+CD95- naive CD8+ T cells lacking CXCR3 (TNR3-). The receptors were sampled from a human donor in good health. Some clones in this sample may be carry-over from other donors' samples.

CDR3 protein: CSVVGSGRSYEQYF. The rearrangement uses TRBV29-1 and TRBJ2-7. The CDR3 spans 14 residues. Germline V CDR1 and CDR2: SQVTM, ANQGSEA.

This CDR3 is CASSLQGADTQYF. This chain links TRBV7-8 with TRBJ2-3; absent DNA, TCRdb's TRBD1 call cannot be checked. Germline V lookup: CDR1 SGHVS, CDR2 FQNEAQ. The CDR3 covers 13 residues.

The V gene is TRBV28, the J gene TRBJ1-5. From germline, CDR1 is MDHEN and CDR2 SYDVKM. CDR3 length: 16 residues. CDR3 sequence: CASRNKLAGTNQPQHF.

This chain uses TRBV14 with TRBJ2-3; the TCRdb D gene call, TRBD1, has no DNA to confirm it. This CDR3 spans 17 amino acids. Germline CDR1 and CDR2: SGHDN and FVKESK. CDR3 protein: CASSLTGTGARTDTQYF.

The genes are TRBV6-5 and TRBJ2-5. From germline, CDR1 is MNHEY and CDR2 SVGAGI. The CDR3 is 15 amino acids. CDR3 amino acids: CASSTSRSLQETQYF.

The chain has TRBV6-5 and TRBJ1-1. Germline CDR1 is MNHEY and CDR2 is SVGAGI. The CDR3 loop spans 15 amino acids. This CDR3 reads CASSYSTGPNTEAFF.

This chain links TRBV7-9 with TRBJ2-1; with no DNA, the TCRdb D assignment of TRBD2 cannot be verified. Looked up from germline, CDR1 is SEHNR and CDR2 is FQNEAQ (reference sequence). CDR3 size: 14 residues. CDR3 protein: CASGPGLSYNEQFF.

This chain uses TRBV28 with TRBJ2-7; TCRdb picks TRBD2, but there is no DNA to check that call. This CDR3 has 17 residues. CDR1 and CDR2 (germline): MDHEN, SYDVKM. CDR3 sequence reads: CASTPGAGGLARYEQYF.

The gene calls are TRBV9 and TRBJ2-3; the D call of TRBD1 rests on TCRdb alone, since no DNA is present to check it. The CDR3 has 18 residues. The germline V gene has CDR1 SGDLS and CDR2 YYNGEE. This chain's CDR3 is CASSVGVRGGGSTDTQYF.

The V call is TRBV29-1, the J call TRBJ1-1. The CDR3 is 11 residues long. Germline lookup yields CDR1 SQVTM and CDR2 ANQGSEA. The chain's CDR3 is CSVRVNTEAFF.

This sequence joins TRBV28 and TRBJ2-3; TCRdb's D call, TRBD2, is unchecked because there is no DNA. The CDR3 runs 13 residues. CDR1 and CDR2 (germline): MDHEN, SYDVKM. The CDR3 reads CASSLLGQDTQYF.

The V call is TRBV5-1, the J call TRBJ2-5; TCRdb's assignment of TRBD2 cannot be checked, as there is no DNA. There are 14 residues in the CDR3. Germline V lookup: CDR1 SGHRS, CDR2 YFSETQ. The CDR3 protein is CASSLEGLEETQYF.

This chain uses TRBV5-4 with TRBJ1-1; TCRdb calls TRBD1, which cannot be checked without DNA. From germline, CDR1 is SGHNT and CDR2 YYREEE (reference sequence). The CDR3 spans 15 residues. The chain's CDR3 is CASKAVDSLNTEAFF.

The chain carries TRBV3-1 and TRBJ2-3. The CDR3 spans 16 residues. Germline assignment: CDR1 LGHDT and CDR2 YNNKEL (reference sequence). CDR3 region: CASSQFEAGSTDTQYF.

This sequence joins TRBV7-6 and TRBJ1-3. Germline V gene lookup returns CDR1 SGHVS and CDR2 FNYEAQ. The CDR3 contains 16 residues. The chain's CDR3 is CASSLAGEPSGNTIYF.

CDR3 protein: CASSLEDQPQHF. The chain links TRBV13 to TRBJ1-5. The CDR3 extends over 12 amino acids. Germline V gene sequence: CDR1 PRHDT, CDR2 FYEKMQ (reference sequence).

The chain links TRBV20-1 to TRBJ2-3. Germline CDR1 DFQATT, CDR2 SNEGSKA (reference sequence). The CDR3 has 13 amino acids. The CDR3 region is CSASDREPDTQYF.

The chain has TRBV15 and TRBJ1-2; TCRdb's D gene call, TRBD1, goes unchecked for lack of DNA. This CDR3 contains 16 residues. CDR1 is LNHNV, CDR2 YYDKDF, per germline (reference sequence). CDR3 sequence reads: CATSRDPGTPFYGYTF.

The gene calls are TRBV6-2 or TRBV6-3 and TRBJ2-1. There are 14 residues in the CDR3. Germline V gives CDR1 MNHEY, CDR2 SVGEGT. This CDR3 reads CASSYSGSGWEQFF.

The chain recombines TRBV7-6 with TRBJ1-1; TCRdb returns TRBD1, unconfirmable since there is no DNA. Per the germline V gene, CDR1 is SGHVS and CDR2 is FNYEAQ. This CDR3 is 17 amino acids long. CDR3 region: CASSLSGGTGLNTEAFF. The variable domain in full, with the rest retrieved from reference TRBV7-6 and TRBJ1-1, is GAGVSQSPRYKVTKRGQDVALRCDPISGHVSLYWYRQALGQGPEFLTYFNYEAQQDKSGLPNDRFSAERPEGSISTLTIQRTEQRDSAMYRCASSLSGGTGLNTEAFFGQGTRLTVV.

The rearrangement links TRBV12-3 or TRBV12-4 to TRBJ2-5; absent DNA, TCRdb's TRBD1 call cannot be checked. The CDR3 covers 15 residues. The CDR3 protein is CASSTLGTVIETQYF.

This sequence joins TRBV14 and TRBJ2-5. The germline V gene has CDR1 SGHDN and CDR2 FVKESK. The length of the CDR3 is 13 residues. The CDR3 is CASSQLTQETQYF.